These T cell receptor beta chains were read from a single sample in a study of blood T cell repertoires in COVID-19. Repertoires were generated with immunoSEQ multiplex PCR, while TCRdb's copy carries only in-frame clones and drops some. The table shows more than 250,000 clones, with about 91% occurring only once. The specimen was PBMCs or T cells enriched from blood (not recorded which). These receptors all come from a woman aged 40 to 49 with acute COVID-19. Both conserved end residues are part of each CDR3. The D gene is left open where the match is weak. Clone size is stated in some rows and not others, as once, few, many or a class when expanded.

J gene	D gene	clone size	V gene	CDR3 DNA	CDR3 protein
TRBJ1-6	-	-	TRBV19	TGTGCCAGTAGTATTCCCGCGGGGGGCTCCTATAATTCACCCCTCCACTTT	CASSIPAGGSYNSPLHF
TRBJ2-1	-	-	TRBV19	TGTGCCAGTATAGGGGGGGACCACAACAATGAGCAGTTCTTC	CASIGGDHNNEQFF
TRBJ1-5	-	-	TRBV30	TGTGCCTGGAGCGCGGACAGAAAGCATCAGCCCCAGCATTTT	CAWSADRKHQPQHF
TRBJ2-3	-	-	TRBV11-2	TGTGCCAGCAGCTTATTATTCGGCACAGATACGCAGTATTTT	CASSLLFGTDTQYF
TRBJ1-5	-	-	TRBV16	TGTGCCAGCAGCCAATATCTCAATCAGCCCCAGCATTTT	CASSQYLNQPQHF
TRBJ2-7	-	-	TRBV30	TGTGCCTGGAACGTGCTGTCCGGGGAGTACGAGCAGTACTTC	CAWNVLSGEYEQYF
TRBJ2-3	TRBD2	-	TRBV11-2	TGTGCCAGCAGCTATACTAGCGGGGGCACAGATACGCAGTATTTT	CASSYTSGGTDTQYF
TRBJ1-3	-	-	TRBV10-1	TGCGCCAGCAGTTCAGCGAACGGAAACACCATATATTTT	CASSSANGNTIYF
TRBJ2-1	-	-	TRBV9	TGTGCCAGCAGCGTAGCATCCGGAGTCGATGAGCAGTTCTTC	CASSVASGVDEQFF
TRBJ1-3	-	once	TRBV2	TGTGCCAGCAGTGCCAGAGGTGGAAACACCATATATTTT	CASSARGGNTIYF
TRBJ1-2	TRBD1	-	TRBV28	TGTGCCAGCAGTAGCCGGGACAGGGAAGTGTACGGGTATGGCTACACCTTC	CASSSRDREVYGYGYTF
TRBJ2-2	-	-	TRBV7-9	TGTGCCAGCGCGAGGGTAGCCGGGGAGCTGTTTTTT	CASARVAGELFF
TRBJ2-6	-	-	TRBV11-3	TGTGCCAGCAGCTTAGGGACAGCCCCTGGGGCCAACGTCCTGACTTTC	CASSLGTAPGANVLTF
TRBJ2-5	-	-	TRBV30	TGTGCCTGGAGTGTACGGGGGGAGACCCAGTACTTC	CAWSVRGETQYF
TRBJ2-3	TRBD2	-	TRBV3-1/TRBV3-2	TGTGCCAGCACGGGGGGGAGCGTAGTAGATACGCAGTATTTT	CASTGGSVVDTQYF
TRBJ2-1	TRBD2	few	TRBV9	TGTGCCAGCAGCCGGACTAGCGGGAGTAGCTACAATGAGCAGTTCTTC	CASSRTSGSSYNEQFF
TRBJ2-6	-	-	TRBV21-1	TGTGCCAGCAGCAAAGGAGGCAGGGCCTCCTCTGGGGCCAACGTCCTGACTTTC	CASSKGGRASSGANVLTF
TRBJ2-1	TRBD2	-	TRBV20-1	TGCAGTGCCAGTAGCTTAGCGGGAGACAGTAATGAGCAGTTCTTC	CSASSLAGDSNEQFF
TRBJ2-5	TRBD2	-	TRBV7-2	TGTGCCAGCAGCTTGGGTTTAGCGGGAGTGGAGACCCAGTACTTC	CASSLGLAGVETQYF
TRBJ2-7	-	few	TRBV10-3	TGTGCCATCAGTGAGGGATCTAGCTACGAGCAGTACTTC	CAISEGSSYEQYF
TRBJ2-1	-	-	TRBV7-9	TGTGCCAGCAGCCCGCCTTTTATCCAGTCCAATGAGCAGTTCTTC	CASSPPFIQSNEQFF
TRBJ1-6	-	once	TRBV3-1/TRBV3-2	TGTGCCAGCAGCCAAGATTTAACCAGGGGTAGTTCACCCCTCCACTTT	CASSQDLTRGSSPLHF
TRBJ1-4	TRBD1	-	TRBV28	TGTGCCAGCATTTCCCAGGGGGCCCCTAATGAAAAACTGTTTTTT	CASISQGAPNEKLFF